This T cell receptor beta chain came from a study of molecular identifiers for immune sequencing clone quantification. The CDR3 runs 17 residues. Germline V lookup: CDR1 LGHNA, CDR2 YNFKEQ. In TCRdb, the PCR reads were re-called with MiXCR into one record per CDR3 protein. In the table there are some 320,000 distinct CDR3 sequences, over 20% of which are singletons. A note on this clonotype: Germline is not matched at one junction end, which may reflect a read error.

The chain uses TRBV4-2 and TRBJ2-3, with 9 bases matching TRBD2. The TCR comes from a human donor in good health. Some libraries in this study had Jurkat cell RNA spiked in. The material sequenced was naive CD8+ T cells from blood, with Jurkat cell RNA spiked in. Documented subset: FACS-sorted CD8+CD4-CCR7+CD45RA+ naive T cells. CDR3 in amino acids: CANSQDGAGGRGDTQYF. In DNA, the CDR3 is TGTGCCAACAGCCAAGATGGGGCGGGAGGGAGAGGGGATACGCAGTATTTT.